This T cell receptor (beta chain) derives from a study of graft-versus-host responses after intestinal transplantation. Study-level findings and limits: Allografts of patients with graft-donor T cell macrochimerism showed high graft-versus-host to host-versus-graft clone ratios.

Generated by immunoSEQ multiplex PCR, the TCRdb table keeps only in-frame clones and is missing some. Of almost 85,000 clones in the sample, roughly 91% were seen once. Germline values: CDR1 LNHDA, CDR2 SQIVND (reference sequence). The CDR3 has 16 residues. V trimming: 4 bases; J trimming: 1 base; junction bases outside the gene matches: 6. About this clone: Its specificity is not known.

This rearrangement joins TRBV19 to TRBJ1-1; 10 bases are a match to TRBD1. The TCR originated in a human donor who received an intestinal transplant. The sequenced sample was unstimulated CD4+ T cells sorted from spleen or lymph node cells, obtained before intestinal transplant. The CDR3 sequence: CASSKTGGASNTEAFF. The CDR3 DNA is TGTGCCAGTAGTAAGACAGGGGGCGCATCGAACACTGAAGCTTTCTTT.